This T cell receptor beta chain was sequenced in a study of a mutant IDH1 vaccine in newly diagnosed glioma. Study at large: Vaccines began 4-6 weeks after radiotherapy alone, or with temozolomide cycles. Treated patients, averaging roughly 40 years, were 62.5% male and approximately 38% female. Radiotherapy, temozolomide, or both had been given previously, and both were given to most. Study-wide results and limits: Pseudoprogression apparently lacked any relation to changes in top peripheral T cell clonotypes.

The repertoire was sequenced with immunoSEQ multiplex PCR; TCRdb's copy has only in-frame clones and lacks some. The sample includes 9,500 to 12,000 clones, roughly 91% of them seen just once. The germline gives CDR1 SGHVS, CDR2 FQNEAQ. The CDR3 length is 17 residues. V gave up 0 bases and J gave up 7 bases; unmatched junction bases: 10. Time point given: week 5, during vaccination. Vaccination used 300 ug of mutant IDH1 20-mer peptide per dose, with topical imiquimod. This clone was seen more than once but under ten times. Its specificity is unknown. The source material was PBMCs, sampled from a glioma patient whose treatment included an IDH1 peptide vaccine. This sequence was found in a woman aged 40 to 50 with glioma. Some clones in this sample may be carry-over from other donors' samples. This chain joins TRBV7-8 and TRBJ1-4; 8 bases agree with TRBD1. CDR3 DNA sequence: TGTGCCAGCAGCTTAGCCCGTACAGGGGGAGTTGGTGAAAAACTGTTTTTT. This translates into CASSLARTGGVGEKLFF.